Below are 28 T cell receptor beta chains sequenced from a single sample in a study of cytomegalovirus exposure and HLA in healthy donors. The PCR ran on 60 Vbeta and 13 Jbeta primers. Method: immunoSEQ multiplex PCR; TCRdb's copy keeps in-frame clones and lacks some. The table has approximately 190,000 clones, around 86% seen once. Sequenced sample: PBMCs. Every receptor here comes from a man aged 25-40 years in good health and CMV-seronegative.

V usage is TRBV28 and J usage is TRBJ1-5; 7 positions match TRBD1. Trimming cost V 10 bases and J 7 bases; bases outside gene matches: 10. CDR1 MDHEN and CDR2 SYDVKM come from the germline V gene. This CDR3 spans 13 amino acids. CDR3: CATLPQGNQPQHF. CDR3 bases: TGTGCCACCTTACCACAGGGGAACCAGCCCCAGCATTTT.

The CDR3, as DNA: TGTGCCAGCAGCGTAGCGGAGCGGGAGAGCTCCTACGAGCAGTACTTC. This sequence encodes CASSVAERESSYEQYF. This chain joins TRBV9 and TRBJ2-5, with 8 bases aligning to TRBD2. TRBJ2-7 matches the DNA end more closely, so the J call is doubtful. The CDR3 consists of 16 residues. Germline assignment: CDR1 SGDLS and CDR2 YYNGEE.

The chain is built from TRBV15 and TRBJ2-4, with D perhaps matching TRBD1 (6 bases). Germline V gives CDR1 LNHNV, CDR2 YYDKDF (reference sequence). This CDR3 is 16 amino acids long. Trimming shortened V by 0 bases and J by 0 bases, and 9 bases separated the two germline ends. DNA for the CDR3: TGTGCCACCAGCAGAGAGGGGGCCCAAGCCAAAAACATTCAGTACTTC. It codes for CATSREGAQAKNIQYF.

The chain has TRBV5-4 and TRBJ1-2; tentative D call: TRBD1 (6 bases). This CDR3 has 12 amino acids. CDR1 and CDR2 from the germline V gene are SGHNT and YYREEE (reference sequence). V lost 0 bases to trimming and J lost 8 bases, with 8 bases between them. The CDR3 reads CASSLVQGGYTF. The DNA of the CDR3 is TGTGCCAGCAGCTTGGTACAGGGAGGCTACACCTTC.

The chain combines TRBV10-2 with TRBJ2-7; D is perhaps TRBD2 (5 bases). Per the germline V gene, CDR1 is WSHSY and CDR2 is SAAADI. The CDR3 loop spans 13 amino acids. Trimming pared 8 bases from V and 0 bases from J, leaving 11 bases between. As DNA, the CDR3 is TGCGCCAGCCAGAGCGGTAGCTCCTACGAGCAGTACTTC. As protein: CASQSGSSYEQYF.

The rearrangement uses TRBV4-3 and TRBJ2-7; unclear D gene. The V end lost 0 bases, the J end lost 0 bases, and 9 bases lay between the germline ends. The CDR3 has 15 amino acids. The V gene's germline CDR1 is LGHNA and CDR2 YSLEER. The CDR3, as DNA: TGCGCCAGCAGCCAAGACGGTTACTCCTCCTACGAGCAGTACTTC. Residues: CASSQDGYSSYEQYF.

The CDR3 DNA reads TGCGCCAGCAGCTTGGATCGGGGATTGGAGCAGTACTTC. This codes for CASSLDRGLEQYF. The V call is TRBV5-1, the J call TRBJ2-7; TRBD2 might be the D (5 bases). Trimming left V 0 bases short and J 7 bases short, with 11 bases between. Germline CDR1 reads SGHRS; CDR2 reads YFSETQ. The CDR3 spans 13 residues. The full variable domain, in which reference TRBV5-1 and TRBJ2-7 provide the parts outside the CDR3, is KAGVTQTPRYLIKTRGQQVTLSCSPISGHRSVSWYQQTPGQGLQFLFEYFSETQRNKGNFPGRFSGRQFSNSRSEMNVSTLELGDSALYLCASSLDRGLEQYFGPGTRLTVT.

The chain has TRBV7-8 and TRBJ2-7; 12 nucleotides align to TRBD1. CDR3 length: 15 amino acids. Unmatched junction bases numbered 5, after V lost 4 bases and J lost 4 bases. Germline lookup yields CDR1 SGHVS and CDR2 FQNEAQ. CDR3 loop: CASSSRDRGRYEQYF. CDR3 bases: TGTGCCAGCAGCTCCCGGGACAGGGGGCGATACGAGCAGTACTTC.

Remarks on this clone: The junction shows a germline mismatch at one end, possibly a read error. The chain links TRBV19 to TRBJ1-6; possible D gene TRBD1, 5 bases. Germline CDR1 is LNHDA and CDR2 is SQIVND (reference sequence). This CDR3 comprises 13 residues. CDR3 sequence: CASSKQASSTLHF. The DNA of the CDR3 is TGTGCCAGTAGTAAACAGGCCAGTTCAACCCTCCACTTT.

V gene TRBV12-5 combines with J gene TRBJ2-5; a weak D match, TRBD2 (5 bases). The CDR3 extends over 22 amino acids. CDR1 and CDR2 from the germline V gene are LGHNT and FRNRAP. Trimming stripped 0 bases from V and 2 bases from J, with 31 bases between. The CDR3: CASGLVIFSREKWNKPQETQYF. The CDR3 DNA reads as TGTGCTAGTGGTTTGGTAATTTTTAGTCGGGAAAAGTGGAACAAACCTCAAGAGACCCAGTACTTC.

The genes are TRBV6-5 and TRBJ2-7, with TRBD1 matching 8 bases. The J segment lost 2 bases and the V segment lost 4 bases, leaving 4 bases of the junction unmatched. Germline lookup yields CDR1 MNHEY and CDR2 SVGAGI. CDR3 length: 14 residues. The CDR3 DNA sequence: TGTGCCAGCAGTTCCGACAGGGGAGCCTACGAGCAGTACTTC. Translated: CASSSDRGAYEQYF.

The J gene is TRBJ1-6, the V gene TRBV2; no firm D call. There are 15 residues in the CDR3. The V gene lost 3 bases and the J gene lost 9 bases, with 15 bases spanning the gap. Germline-derived CDR1 and CDR2 are SNHLY and FYNNEI. The CDR3 region is CASSDRGGRISPLHF. For the CDR3, the DNA is TGTGCCAGCAGTGACCGAGGAGGCAGAATTTCACCCCTCCACTTT.

V gene TRBV4-3 combines with J gene TRBJ1-1, with 8 bases identical to TRBD1. The CDR3 consists of 17 residues. CDR1 is LGHNA and CDR2 is YSLEER in the germline V gene. J lost 4 bases, V lost 7 bases, and 17 bases had no gene match. CDR3 nucleotide sequence: TGCGCCAGCACTCTCGCGGCAGGGGGCGCGTTTAGCACTGAAGCTTTCTTT. Amino acids: CASTLAAGGAFSTEAFF.

The V and J genes are TRBV11-3 and TRBJ2-5; the D is unclear. There are 14 residues in the CDR3. The germline CDR1 and CDR2 sequences are SGHNT and YENEEA. Trimming took off 0 bases at V and 3 bases at J, with 8 bases between the two ends. CDR3 loop: CASSLDGPEETQYF. In nucleotides, the CDR3 is TGTGCCAGCAGCTTAGATGGGCCCGAAGAGACCCAGTACTTC.

The V gene is TRBV2, the J gene TRBJ2-3; no clear D gene. Between the trimmed V and J ends, which lost 6 bases and 2 bases, there was a span of 18 bases. The CDR3 consists of 16 residues. Germline V gene lookup returns CDR1 SNHLY and CDR2 FYNNEI. The CDR3 protein is CASRKFRGGATDTQYF. The CDR3, as DNA: TGTGCCAGCAGGAAGTTCAGAGGTGGCGCCACAGATACGCAGTATTTT.

The chain couples TRBV14 to TRBJ2-1; a possible D gene is TRBD2 (5 bases). The CDR3 contains 14 residues. The germline V gene encodes CDR1 SGHDN and CDR2 FVKESK. Trimming shortened V by 0 bases and J by 11 bases, and 14 bases separated the two germline ends. Here the CDR3 DNA reads TGTGCCAGCAGCCAAGAGCAGTCCGGGGATAAGCAGTTCTTC. Translation gives CASSQEQSGDKQFF.

As regards this clone: At one end, the junction sequence differs from germline, possibly due to a read error. The rearrangement uses TRBV5-1 and TRBJ2-2; TRBD1 might be the D (5 bases). CDR3 length: 15 amino acids. CDR1 is SGHRS, CDR2 YFSETQ, per germline. CDR3: CASQTGASNIGELFF. CDR3 nucleotide sequence: TGCGCCAGCCAAACAGGAGCGTCGAACATCGGGGAGCTGTTTTTT.

This rearrangement joins TRBV2 to TRBJ2-1, with a tentative D call TRBD2 (5 bases). Deletions cut 4 bases from V and 9 bases from J, with 13 bases between. This CDR3 region has 13 residues. The germline gives CDR1 SNHLY, CDR2 FYNNEI. CDR3 coding DNA: TGTGCCAGCAGTGTGCTGCTAGAGGGTGAGCAGTTCTTC. Its protein product is CASSVLLEGEQFF.

J is TRBJ2-3 and V is TRBV7-2; 7 nucleotides align to TRBD2. The germline CDR1 and CDR2 sequences are SGHTA and FQGNSA. There are 15 residues in the CDR3. The V and J ends lost 2 bases and 2 bases, in that order; junction bases with no gene match: 4. This CDR3 is CASSLRGGNTDTQYF. In nucleotides, the CDR3 is TGTGCCAGCAGCTTACGCGGGGGAAACACAGATACGCAGTATTTT.

The chain employs TRBV6-1 and TRBJ2-4; 9 bases align to TRBD1. Germline-derived CDR1 and CDR2 are MNHNS and SASEGT. The CDR3 is 13 amino acids. The J segment lost 8 bases and the V segment lost 7 bases, leaving 6 bases of the junction unmatched. CDR3: CASMIQGADIQYF. The CDR3 DNA reads TGTGCCAGCATGATACAGGGGGCGGACATTCAGTACTTC.

The genes are TRBV9 and TRBJ1-2; 9 bases align to TRBD1. The CDR3 consists of 16 residues. Germline-derived CDR1 and CDR2 are SGDLS and YYNGEE. With V trimmed by 4 bases and J by 5 bases, 12 bases remained unmatched. The CDR3 region is CASSKTGGPPLYGYTF. CDR3 DNA: TGTGCCAGCAGCAAAACAGGGGGCCCCCCTCTTTATGGCTACACCTTC.

In regard to this clone: Other DNA sequences of this sample code for an identical CDR3. V and J are TRBV10-3 and TRBJ2-7; 7 bases map to TRBD1. CDR1 and CDR2 (germline): ENHRY, SYGVKD. The CDR3 is made up of 16 amino acids. V lost 0 bases and J lost 0; bases outside the gene matches: 5. CDR3 sequence: CAISESSPGGSYEQYF. CDR3 bases: TGTGCCATCAGTGAGTCCTCGCCAGGGGGCTCCTACGAGCAGTACTTC.

The chain carries TRBV27 and TRBJ1-2; TRBD1 might be the D (6 bases). Trimming removed 4 bases from V and 4 bases from J, with 10 bases in between. Germline loops: CDR1 MNHEY, CDR2 SMNVEV (reference sequence). The CDR3 is 13 residues long. The CDR3 coding sequence is TGTGCCAGCAGTTCGACAGGTGTCTATGGCTACACCTTC. This codes for CASSSTGVYGYTF.

V and J are TRBV28 and TRBJ2-5; D remains ambiguous. Germline lookup yields CDR1 MDHEN and CDR2 SYDVKM. There are 15 residues in the CDR3. Trimming cost V 6 bases and J 7 bases, with 21 bases left between them. CDR3 residues: CASSPLMAVMGTQYF. The CDR3 DNA reads as TGTGCCAGCAGCCCTCTGATGGCGGTCATGGGGACCCAGTACTTC.

The rearrangement links TRBV16 to TRBJ2-7; the D gene is possibly TRBD1 (5 bases). V dropped 5 bases and J dropped 5 bases, with 13 bases sitting between them. The CDR3 sequence is 13 residues long. Germline assignment: CDR1 KGHSY and CDR2 FQNENV. This CDR3 reads CASSDGAVDEQYF. The CDR3 nucleotides read TGTGCCAGCAGCGATGGGGCTGTAGACGAGCAGTACTTC. The variable domain in full, completed from reference TRBV16 and TRBJ2-7, reads GEEVAQTPKHLVRGEGQKAKLYCAPIKGHSYVFWYQQVLKNEFKFLISFQNENVFDETGMPKERFSAKCLPNSPCSLEIQATKLEDSAVYFCASSDGAVDEQYFGPGTRLTVT.

This clone was counted a single time. The CDR3 bases are TGCGCCAGCAGCCAGCGGGAGGAGAATGAGCAGTTCTTC. Its translation: CASSQREENEQFF. This chain joins TRBV10-2 and TRBJ2-1; 9 bases match TRBD2. Germline CDR1 reads WSHSY; CDR2 reads SAAADI. Unmatched junction bases numbered 4, after V lost 6 bases and J lost 7 bases. The CDR3 length is 13 residues.

The chain is built from TRBV7-9 and TRBJ2-7, with 12 bases matching TRBD2. The CDR3 spans 17 residues. Germline lookup yields CDR1 SEHNR and CDR2 FQNEAQ (reference sequence). J gave up 5 bases and V 2 bases, and 10 bases lay outside the gene matches. The CDR3 here is CASSLRVGLAGLNEQYF. The CDR3 region has the DNA TGTGCCAGCAGCTTAAGGGTAGGACTAGCGGGGCTAAACGAGCAGTACTTC.

This chain joins TRBV28 and TRBJ1-5, with D possibly being TRBD1 (5 bases). The CDR3 has 19 residues. Germline lookup yields CDR1 MDHEN and CDR2 SYDVKM. V lost 3 bases, J lost 4 bases, and 25 bases lay in between. CDR3 amino acids: CASSLGHGRRGRRNQPQHF. The CDR3 nucleotides are TGTGCCAGCAGTTTGGGTCATGGTAGGAGGGGCAGGAGGAATCAGCCCCAGCATTTT. Complete variable domain (other parts from reference TRBV28 and TRBJ1-5): DVKVTQSSRYLVKRTGEKVFLECVQDMDHENMFWYRQDPGLGLRLIYFSYDVKMKEKGDIPEGYSVSREKKERFSLILESASTNQTSMYLCASSLGHGRRGRRNQPQHFGDGTRLSIL.